This T cell receptor (beta chain) appears in the sequencing data of a study of cytomegalovirus exposure and HLA in healthy donors. Study details: The use of the same platform for the approximately 110 validation repertoires and the roughly 670 first-cohort repertoires was reported by a later analysis.

Produced via immunoSEQ multiplex PCR; TCRdb's table is partial and in-frame only. The table shows about 190,000 clones, with 86% occurring only once. From germline, CDR1 is SQVTM and CDR2 ANQGSEA. Trimming removed 0 bases at V and 0 bases at J, with 9 bases between. This CDR3 is 15 amino acids long. Regarding the study as a whole: Under in vitro conditions, a few CMV-associated chains were confirmed as specific for CMV antigens.

Concerning this clone itself: The antigen is not known.

The sequence derives from a woman younger than 35 in good health and CMV-seronegative. The rearrangement uses TRBV29-1 and TRBJ1-3; D is undetermined. Sample: PBMCs. This CDR3 is CSVEDLTVSGNTIYF. CDR3 DNA: TGCAGCGTTGAAGATTTAACAGTCTCTGGAAACACCATATATTTT. Based on the CDR3 plus reference TRBV29-1 and TRBJ1-3, the full variable domain is SAVISQKPSRDICQRGTSLTIQCQVDSQVTMMFWYRQQPGQSLTLIATANQGSEATYESGFVIDKFPISRPNLTFSTLTVSNMSPEDSSIYLCSVEDLTVSGNTIYFGEGSWLTVV.